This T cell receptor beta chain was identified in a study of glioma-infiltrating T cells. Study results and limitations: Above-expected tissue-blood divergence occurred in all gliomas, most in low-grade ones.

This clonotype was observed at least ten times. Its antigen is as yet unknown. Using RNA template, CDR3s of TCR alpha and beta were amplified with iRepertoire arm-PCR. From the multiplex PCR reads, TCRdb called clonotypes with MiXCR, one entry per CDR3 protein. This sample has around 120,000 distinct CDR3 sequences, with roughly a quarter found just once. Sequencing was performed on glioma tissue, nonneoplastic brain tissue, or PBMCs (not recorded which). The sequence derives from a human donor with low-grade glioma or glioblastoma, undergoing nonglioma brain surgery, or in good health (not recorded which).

This chain's CDR3 is CASSYSNAGNQPQHF. CDR3 coding DNA: TGTGCCAGCAGTTACTCTAATGCCGGGAATCAGCCCCAGCATTTT. The rearrangement joins TRBV6-6 to TRBJ1-5; D gene ambiguous. Germline V gene lookup returns CDR1 MNHNY and CDR2 SVGAGI (reference sequence). V was trimmed by 0 bases and J by 4 bases, leaving 10 bases between them. This CDR3 is built from 15 residues.